This T cell receptor (beta chain) came from a study of CD8 T cells in Susac syndrome. Study context: At the time their blood was drawn, patients with Susac syndrome were either therapy-naive, on corticosteroids (with some of them also receiving intravenous immunoglobulin), or on intravenous immunoglobulin alone.

CD8+ and CD4+ T cells circulating in blood were sequenced for TCR beta. The CDR3 is made up of 16 amino acids. The V gene's germline CDR1 is MNHEY and CDR2 SVGEGT. V dropped 7 bases and J dropped 8 bases, with 24 bases sitting between them. An amount of RNA that ranged from roughly 0.5 to 1 ug was reverse transcribed with random hexamers. An immunoSEQ multiplex PCR amplified TCR beta CDR3 over 54 Vbeta and 13 Jbeta. Via MiXCR, TCRdb re-called the immunoSEQ multiplex PCR reads, giving one row per CDR3 protein. The sample lists 120,000 or so distinct CDR3 sequences; around 94% were seen once. The sequence was collected from a human donor with Susac syndrome. The sample taken for sequencing was CD8+ T cells from PBMCs. The chain combines TRBV6-2 or TRBV6-3 with TRBJ2-1; D might be TRBD2 (7 bases). The CDR3 protein is CASTNPWEGGVHEQFF. In DNA form, the CDR3 reads TGTGCCAGCACCAATCCCTGGGAGGGGGGTGTACATGAGCAGTTCTTC.